A single sample is the source of the 10 T cell receptor beta chains below, sequenced in a study of T-cell memory formation after mild COVID-19 (dated by TCRdb to about 2021). Library construction relied on 5' RACE. The instrument was an Illumina NovaSeq 6000. TCRdb trimmed the raw reads at Q25, called clones with MiXCR and kept productive beta chains. One record per CDR3 amino acid sequence lists the most common genes and DNA. The sample includes 550,000 to 700,000 distinct CDR3 sequences, with 17% observed a single time. The ten largest clones capture approximately 8.1% of the sample. The specimen was PBMCs or a T cell subset sorted from them (not recorded which). The receptors were gathered from an adult woman who had mild COVID-19 (a few samples of this study predate the infection). The sample titles of this study are shuffled in the database, so cell type and time point are left out; the donor was told from shared clones.

In its sample, this clonotype was seen a few times. The rearrangement joins TRBV5-1 to TRBJ2-2; no clear D gene. The CDR3 is 16 amino acids. Germline V CDR1 and CDR2: SGHRS, YFSETQ. Trimming stripped 4 bases from V and 3 bases from J, with 16 bases between. CDR3 amino acids: CASSLWGDIDTGELFF. CDR3 nucleotide sequence: TGCGCCAGCAGCCTTTGGGGTGACATTGACACCGGGGAGCTGTTTTTT.

This clonotype occurred a few times. The gene calls are TRBV11-2 and TRBJ2-5, with 7 bases that match TRBD1. Per the germline V gene, CDR1 is SGHAT and CDR2 is FQNNGV. The V gene end was trimmed by 4 bases and the J gene end by 0 bases; junction bases not matched to a gene: 5. This CDR3 comprises 15 residues. The CDR3 loop reads CASSSPDRYQETQYF. The CDR3 nucleotides are TGTGCCAGCAGCTCGCCGGACAGGTACCAAGAGACCCAGTACTTC.

The chain's CDR3 is CASSLGRGALDQPQHF. In DNA, the CDR3 is TGTGCCAGCAGCTTAGGTCGGGGGGCATTGGATCAGCCCCAGCATTTT. The rearrangement joins TRBV7-9 to TRBJ1-5; D may be TRBD1 (6 bases). V lost 1 base and J 5 bases, leaving 15 bases between the germline ends. CDR1 is SEHNR, CDR2 FQNEAQ, per germline (reference sequence). CDR3 length equals 16 residues.

This clonotype was seen a few times. V usage is TRBV6-5 and J usage is TRBJ2-7; 8 nucleotides match TRBD2. V dropped 7 bases and J dropped 6; count of bases not matched to a gene: 11. Per germline, CDR1 MNHEY and CDR2 SVGAGI. The CDR3 length is 14 residues. In DNA, the CDR3 is TGTGCCAGCACCCCGGGACTAGACCTTCCCGAGCAGTACTTC. The encoded protein is CASTPGLDLPEQYF.

The chain couples TRBV9 to TRBJ2-2; TRBD2 agrees at 11 bases. The CDR3 has 20 amino acids. Unmatched junction bases numbered 10, after V lost 0 bases and J lost 0 bases. Germline CDR1 is SGDLS and CDR2 is YYNGEE. The CDR3: CASSVATTSGSKTNTGELFF. CDR3 DNA: TGTGCCAGCAGCGTAGCTACAACTAGCGGGAGTAAAACGAACACCGGGGAGCTGTTTTTT. Full variable domain (outside the CDR3, taken from reference TRBV9 and TRBJ2-2): DSGVTQTPKHLITATGQRVTLRCSPRSGDLSVYWYQQSLDQGLQFLIQYYNGEERAKGNILERFSAQQFPDLHSELNLSSLELGDSALYFCASSVATTSGSKTNTGELFFGEGSRLTVL.

This chain joins TRBV6-5 and TRBJ2-7; D may be TRBD1 (6 bases). This CDR3 has 11 amino acids. V lost 5 bases to trimming and J lost 10 bases, with 12 bases between them. Germline CDR1 is MNHEY and CDR2 is SVGAGI. CDR3 residues: CASSSQGFQYF. The DNA for the CDR3 is TGTGCCAGCAGTAGTCAGGGGTTTCAGTACTTC.

The chain joins TRBV7-9 to TRBJ2-7, with 10 bases fitting TRBD1. The CDR3 is 13 amino acids. Germline V gives CDR1 SEHNR, CDR2 FQNEAQ (reference sequence). CDR3 in DNA: TGTGCTTCCGGGACAGGGGCCCGCTACGAGCAGTACTTC. This translates into CASGTGARYEQYF. The variable domain in full, completed from reference TRBV7-9 and TRBJ2-7, reads DTGVSQNPRHKITKRGQNVTFRCDPISEHNRLYWYRQTLGQGPEFLTYFQNEAQLEKSRLLSDRFSAERPKGSFSTLEIQRTEQGDSAMYLCASGTGARYEQYFGPGTRLTVT.

This clonotype has a count of ten or more. This sequence joins TRBV5-5 and TRBJ1-2, with D uncertain. The germline V gene encodes CDR1 SGHKS and CDR2 YYEKEE (reference sequence). CDR3 size: 15 residues. The ends were cut back, 4 bases at V and 4 bases at J, with 17 bases in the middle. The CDR3 bases are TGTGCCAGCAGCCCTTGGTCCGGGTCGAGCTATGGCTACACCTTC. Encoded protein: CASSPWSGSSYGYTF. Supplemented by reference TRBV5-5 and TRBJ1-2, the full variable domain reads DAGVTQSPTHLIKTRGQQVTLRCSPISGHKSVSWYQQVLGQGPQFIFQYYEKEERGRGNFPDRFSARQFPNYSSELNVNALLLGDSALYLCASSPWSGSSYGYTFGSGTRLTVV.

The rearrangement uses TRBV12-3 or TRBV12-4 and TRBJ1-5; D is ambiguous. V dropped 2 bases and J dropped 4 bases, with 9 bases sitting between them. This CDR3 is 14 amino acids long. The DNA of the CDR3 is TGTGCCAGCAGTTTAACGAGCTATAATCAGCCCCAGCATTTT. It yields the protein CASSLTSYNQPQHF.

This clonotype appeared a few times. The chain is built from TRBV7-2 and TRBJ1-2, with D hard to call. The germline CDR1 and CDR2 sequences are SGHTA and FQGNSA. CDR3 size: 16 residues. V was shortened by 1 base and J by 4 bases, with 16 bases between the two germline ends. CDR3 coding DNA: TGTGCCAGCAGCTTAGAACCGCTAGGCAGGAGCTATGGCTACACCTTC. It translates to CASSLEPLGRSYGYTF.